The next 20 T cell receptor beta chains were all read from a single sample in a study of blood T cell repertoires in COVID-19. The method was immunoSEQ multiplex PCR; TCRdb's version includes in-frame clones alone and lacks a portion of them. Among 200,000 to 300,000 clones listed, 80% to 85% were seen once. The sequenced material came from peripheral blood. These receptors originate from a middle-aged woman who had recovered from COVID-19.

The V gene is TRBV3-1 (or the pseudogene TRBV3-2), the J gene TRBJ1-6; D gene ambiguous. There are 14 residues in the CDR3. Trimming pared 4 bases from V and 5 bases from J, leaving 9 bases between. Germline V gene sequence: CDR1 LGHDT, CDR2 YNNKEL (reference sequence). Here the CDR3 reads CASSPRQDNSPLHF. The CDR3 DNA is TGTGCCAGCAGCCCCCGACAAGATAATTCACCCCTCCACTTT.

The V call is TRBV19, the J call TRBJ1-4, with D maybe TRBD1 (6 bases). Germline loops: CDR1 LNHDA, CDR2 SQIVND (reference sequence). The germline V and J ends were trimmed by 5 bases and 11 bases, with 15 bases remaining between them. The CDR3 loop spans 13 amino acids. The CDR3 DNA reads TGTGCCAGTAGTCCGGGGGGCCTGAGGAAACTGTTTTTT. It specifies CASSPGGLRKLFF. The variable domain in full, completed from reference TRBV19 and TRBJ1-4, reads DGGITQSPKYLFRKEGQNVTLSCEQNLNHDAMYWYRQDPGQGLRLIYYSQIVNDFQKGDIAEGYSVSREKKESFPLTVTSAQKNPTAFYLCASSPGGLRKLFFGSGTQLSVL.

There are a few counts of this clone. The V and J genes are TRBV19 and TRBJ1-5; weak D call: TRBD1 (5 bases). Germline assignment: CDR1 LNHDA and CDR2 SQIVND (reference sequence). The CDR3 is made up of 15 amino acids. The V end was cut by 8 bases, the J end by 2 bases, with 16 bases between. CDR3 in DNA: TGTGCCAGTGCGGGGGATCCGGCGGGCAATCAGCCCCAGCATTTT. Translation: CASAGDPAGNQPQHF.

This chain connects TRBV11-2 to TRBJ2-7, with D possibly being TRBD2 (6 bases). The V end lost 8 bases, the J end lost 7 bases, and 21 bases lay between the germline ends. There are 14 residues in the CDR3. Germline V CDR1 and CDR2: SGHAT, FQNNGV. This CDR3 reads CASGPGHRGWEQYF. In DNA form, the CDR3 reads TGTGCCAGCGGCCCCGGACACCGGGGGTGGGAGCAGTACTTC.

This chain links TRBV2 with TRBJ1-2; TRBD1 agrees at 7 bases. This CDR3 contains 15 residues. Looked up from germline, CDR1 is SNHLY and CDR2 is FYNNEI. V dropped 3 bases and J dropped 4; count of bases not matched to a gene: 8. This chain's CDR3 is CASSETGILGYGYTF. CDR3 nucleotides: TGTGCCAGCAGTGAGACAGGGATCCTAGGCTATGGCTACACCTTC.

The chain employs TRBV3-1 (or the pseudogene TRBV3-2) and TRBJ1-2; D is possibly TRBD1 (5 bases). V was clipped by 2 bases and J by 13 bases, with 20 bases between them. This CDR3 comprises 14 residues. From germline, CDR1 is LGHDT and CDR2 YNNKEL (reference sequence). As DNA, the CDR3 is TGTGCCAGCAGCCAAACATCAGGGTATAAGGTTCTCACCTTC. This sequence encodes CASSQTSGYKVLTF.

Notes on this clone: Additional DNA sequences in this sample encode the identical CDR3. The V gene is TRBV9, the J gene TRBJ2-7; no clear D gene. The CDR3 is 14 amino acids. The ends were cut back, 0 bases at V and 0 bases at J, with 7 bases in the middle. CDR1 is SGDLS and CDR2 is YYNGEE in the germline V gene. The CDR3 loop is CASSVDPSSYEQYF. In DNA, the CDR3 is TGTGCCAGCAGCGTAGATCCGAGCTCCTACGAGCAGTACTTC.

The chain recombines TRBV19 with TRBJ1-1; D remains ambiguous. The germline V and J ends were trimmed by 5 bases and 1 base, with 14 bases remaining between them. Germline CDR1 is LNHDA and CDR2 is SQIVND (reference sequence). This CDR3 region has 15 residues. Here the CDR3 reads CASSHRRSWNTEAFF. Here the CDR3 DNA reads TGTGCCAGTAGTCATAGGAGGAGTTGGAACACTGAAGCTTTCTTT.

V is TRBV27 and J is TRBJ1-6; TRBD1 matches at 7 bases. Looked up from germline, CDR1 is MNHEY and CDR2 is SMNVEV (reference sequence). V was pared by 8 bases and J by 8 bases, with 9 bases of the junction left unmatched. The CDR3 has 14 residues. The CDR3 sequence is CASRHGTDHSPLHF. CDR3 in DNA: TGTGCCAGCCGGCACGGGACAGATCATTCACCCCTCCACTTT.

The CDR3, as DNA: TGTGCCAGCAGCTTGAGCACCTCCTATAATTCACCCCTCCACTTT. Protein sequence: CASSLSTSYNSPLHF. The V gene is TRBV7-6, the J gene TRBJ1-6; D call uncertain. The ends were cut back, 3 bases at V and 0 bases at J, with 6 bases in the middle. The germline CDR1 and CDR2 sequences are SGHVS and FNYEAQ. The CDR3 length is 15 residues.

J is TRBJ1-2 and V is TRBV3-1 (or the pseudogene TRBV3-2); no clear D gene. V was cut by 0 bases and J by 6 bases, with 11 bases left in between. This CDR3 comprises 14 residues. Germline loops: CDR1 LGHDT, CDR2 YNNKEL (reference sequence). CDR3 loop: CASSQDPRQNGYTF. The CDR3 region has the DNA TGTGCCAGCAGCCAAGATCCGAGGCAAAATGGCTACACCTTC.

This clone was counted a few times. The chain employs TRBV7-3 and TRBJ1-5; 7 bases agree with TRBD1. CDR3 size: 13 residues. The germline V gene encodes CDR1 SGHTA and CDR2 FQGTGA. The V segment lost 5 bases and the J segment 7 bases; nucleotides outside the gene matches: 5. CDR3 in DNA: TGTGCCAGCAGCGGGCAACAGGGGCAGCCCCAGCATTTT. Translating gives CASSGQQGQPQHF.

This clone was counted ten times or more. This chain joins TRBV6-5 and TRBJ1-2; D is unresolved. V dropped 10 bases and J dropped 4 bases, with 10 bases sitting between them. Germline V gives CDR1 MNHEY, CDR2 SVGAGI. The length of the CDR3 is 11 residues. For the CDR3, the DNA is TGTGCCACCCGCGGTCGCTATGGCTACACCTTC. This gives the protein CATRGRYGYTF.

This sequence joins TRBV6-5 and TRBJ2-7; 7 positions agree with TRBD1. Germline CDR1 is MNHEY and CDR2 is SVGAGI. The length of the CDR3 is 14 residues. V gave up 6 bases and J gave up 2 bases; unmatched junction bases: 7. CDR3 sequence (DNA): TGTGCCAGCAGCCGGGACAGAGATCCCTACGAGCAGTACTTC. The encoded protein is CASSRDRDPYEQYF.

The V gene is TRBV11-2, the J gene TRBJ1-4; TRBD1 is a possible D gene (5 bases). Germline V gene sequence: CDR1 SGHAT, CDR2 FQNNGV. This CDR3 contains 15 residues. V dropped 2 bases and J dropped 5 bases, with 12 bases sitting between them. CDR3 protein: CASSLTLGGNEKLFF. In DNA form, the CDR3 reads TGTGCCAGCAGCTTAACCCTCGGGGGGAATGAAAAACTGTTTTTT.

The chain carries TRBV19 and TRBJ1-2, with 8 bases lining up with TRBD1. Germline CDR1 reads LNHDA; CDR2 reads SQIVND (reference sequence). The CDR3 extends over 14 amino acids. V shed 6 bases and J 6 bases; nucleotides not matched to a gene: 9. CDR3 sequence: CASRWTGSSDGYTF. DNA of the CDR3: TGTGCCAGTAGGTGGACAGGGTCAAGCGATGGCTACACCTTC. The full variable domain, in which reference TRBV19 and TRBJ1-2 provide the parts outside the CDR3, is DGGITQSPKYLFRKEGQNVTLSCEQNLNHDAMYWYRQDPGQGLRLIYYSQIVNDFQKGDIAEGYSVSREKKESFPLTVTSAQKNPTAFYLCASRWTGSSDGYTFGSGTRLTVV.

As concerns this clone: Other DNA sequences in the same sample also yield this CDR3. The chain combines TRBV11-2 with TRBJ1-1; tentatively, D is TRBD1 (6 bases). The CDR3 covers 14 residues. Germline V lookup: CDR1 SGHAT, CDR2 FQNNGV. V was shortened by 5 bases and J by 0 bases, with 10 bases between the two germline ends. The CDR3 nucleotides read TGTGCCAGCAGCCACGGACAGTTGAACACTGAAGCTTTCTTT. This gives the protein CASSHGQLNTEAFF.

V gene TRBV5-4 combines with J gene TRBJ1-3; 9 bases are a match to TRBD1. CDR3 size: 16 residues. The J segment lost 3 bases and the V segment lost 4 bases, leaving 8 bases of the junction unmatched. The germline CDR1 and CDR2 sequences are SGHNT and YYREEE (reference sequence). In DNA form, the CDR3 reads TGTGCCAGCAGCCCGAGGGGACAGGGTCATGGAAACACCATATATTTT. Translated: CASSPRGQGHGNTIYF.

CDR3 region: CASSLAPAGDTGELFF. DNA for the CDR3: TGCGCCAGCAGCTTGGCCCCAGCGGGGGACACCGGGGAGCTGTTTTTT. This chain links TRBV5-1 with TRBJ2-2; the match to TRBD2 covers 8 bases. The CDR3 is 16 residues long. V shed 0 bases, J shed 3 bases, and the junction held 4 bases outside the gene matches. Germline CDR1 is SGHRS and CDR2 is YFSETQ.

The chain's CDR3 is CASSAGPLDNEQFF. The CDR3 DNA reads as TGTGCCAGCAGCGCGGGACCACTAGACAATGAGCAGTTCTTC. This chain uses TRBV5-4 with TRBJ2-1; weak D call: TRBD2 (6 bases). V lost 4 bases and J 5 bases, leaving 13 bases between the germline ends. The CDR3 contains 14 residues. CDR1 SGHNT and CDR2 YYREEE come from the germline V gene (reference sequence).